This passage covers 22 T cell receptor beta chains from one sample sequenced in a study of Graves' ophthalmopathy and Graves' hyperthyroidism. CDR3 regions of TCR beta were amplified from RNA transcripts. The authors performed first-round RT-PCR with HTBI primers and then a second-round multiplex PCR. TCRdb independently ran MiXCR on the multiplex PCR reads; one entry per CDR3 protein. The sample yields 650,000 to 800,000 distinct CDR3 sequences, roughly two fifths seen once. The sample was peripheral blood. All receptors come from an adult man with Graves' ophthalmopathy.

The V gene is TRBV20-1, the J gene TRBJ2-5; 15 nucleotides line up with TRBD2. Germline CDR1 DFQATT, CDR2 SNEGSKA (reference sequence). This CDR3 is built from 16 residues. DNA of the CDR3: TGCAGCGTTGGACTAGCGGGGGGGAGAGGAGGAGAGACCCAGTACTTC. This codes for CSVGLAGGRGGETQYF.

On this clonotype: A much bigger clone sits one base away, suggesting this may be a read error. V gene TRBV10-3 combines with J gene TRBJ2-7, with 8 positions matching TRBD1. The CDR3 extends over 14 amino acids. Germline V lookup: CDR1 ENHRY, CDR2 SYGVKD. The CDR3 is CASSAQGATGEQYF. The DNA for the CDR3 is TGTGCCAGCAGTGCGCAGGGGGCAACTGGAGAGCAGTACTTC.

The sample holds a few counts of this clonotype. This chain uses TRBV9 with TRBJ1-4; D remains unclear. Germline-derived CDR1 and CDR2 are SGDLS and YYNGEE. The CDR3 runs 13 residues. The V gene lost 0 bases and the J gene lost 8 bases, with 8 bases spanning the gap. The CDR3 bases are TGTGCCAGCAGCGTAGGGGCTGGGGAAAAACTGTTTTTT. Protein sequence: CASSVGAGEKLFF.

The chain combines TRBV5-1 with TRBJ1-5; 10 bases map to TRBD1. This CDR3 has 14 amino acids. Unmatched junction bases numbered 12, after V lost 4 bases and J lost 14 bases. Germline V gene lookup returns CDR1 SGHRS and CDR2 YFSETQ. The CDR3 protein is CASSPWDRGGYEHF. The CDR3, as DNA: TGCGCCAGCAGCCCCTGGGACAGGGGAGGCTACGAGCATTTT.

This clonotype was recorded at least ten times. The genes are TRBV15 and TRBJ2-7, with D tentatively TRBD1 or TRBD2 (5 bases each). Trimming shortened V by 5 bases and J by 2 bases, and 19 bases separated the two germline ends. The CDR3 extends over 16 amino acids. Germline V lookup: CDR1 LNHNV, CDR2 YYDKDF (reference sequence). The CDR3 DNA reads TGTGCCACCAGCCCTGACCGGGACCACTTCCCCTACGAGCAGTACTTC. Translating gives CATSPDRDHFPYEQYF.

Concerning this clonotype: Sequence at one end of the junction differs from germline and may be a read error. This chain uses TRBV5-1 with TRBJ1-1; D uncertain. Germline-derived CDR1 and CDR2 are SGHRS and YFSETQ. CDR3 length: 13 residues. The CDR3 protein is CASSLSEFTEAFF. CDR3 nucleotides: TGCGCCAGTAGCTTGTCAGAATTCACTGAAGCTTTCTTT.

This clonotype has at least ten counts. The chain uses TRBV10-3 and TRBJ1-4; 9 nucleotides match TRBD1. The CDR3 contains 14 residues. Germline trimming cut 5 bases from V and 6 bases from J; bases unmatched to any gene: 4. Germline V gene sequence: CDR1 ENHRY, CDR2 SYGVKD. The DNA for the CDR3 is TGTGCCATCAGTACAGGGGGCTCTGATGAAAAACTGTTTTTT. This sequence encodes CAISTGGSDEKLFF.

This clonotype was recorded many times. The chain combines TRBV2 with TRBJ1-5, with TRBD1 identical over 7 bases. The CDR3 consists of 14 residues. Germline CDR1 is SNHLY and CDR2 is FYNNEI. Losses at the gene ends were 5 bases for V and 7 bases for J; bases not matched to a gene: 8. CDR3 protein: CASSSDRVTQPQHF. The DNA of the CDR3 is TGTGCCAGCAGTTCAGACAGGGTCACGCAGCCCCAGCATTTT.

This clonotype was seen repeatedly, ten times or more. The genes are TRBV7-3 and TRBJ2-7; 10 nucleotides agree with TRBD2. With 4 bases clipped from V and 5 bases from J, the junction kept 11 bases outside the gene matches. The germline V gene encodes CDR1 SGHTA and CDR2 FQGTGA. The CDR3 runs to 16 residues. CDR3 bases: TGTGCCAGCAGCTCCTCTCCGGGACTAGCGCGAGACGAGCAGTACTTC. It specifies CASSSSPGLARDEQYF. Variable domain in full (rest from reference TRBV7-3 and TRBJ2-7): GAGVSQTPSNKVTEKGKYVELRCDPISGHTALYWYRQSLGQGPEFLIYFQGTGAADDSGLPNDRFFAVRPEGSVSTLKIQRTERGDSAVYLCASSSSPGLARDEQYFGPGTRLTVT.

This clonotype was seen ten or more times. The CDR3 region is CASSLGGGERSGNTIYF. The CDR3 bases are TGTGCCAGCAGCTTAGGGGGTGGTGAGAGGTCTGGAAACACCATATATTTT. The chain recombines TRBV7-9 with TRBJ1-3; D gene uncertain. Trimming took 1 base from V and 1 from J, leaving 14 bases between them. The CDR3 is 17 residues long. Germline CDR1 and CDR2: SEHNR and FQNEAQ (reference sequence).

This clonotype was detected many times. The gene calls are TRBV9 and TRBJ1-3; D is ambiguous. CDR1 is SGDLS and CDR2 is YYNGEE in the germline V gene. There are 15 residues in the CDR3. Trimming took off 1 base at V and 3 bases at J, with 11 bases between the two ends. The CDR3 bases are TGTGCCAGCAGCGTATTGCCCTTCAGTGGAAACACCATATATTTT. It specifies CASSVLPFSGNTIYF.

This clonotype came up many times. The rearrangement uses TRBV2 and TRBJ1-5; D is undetermined. The CDR3 consists of 12 residues. Trimming left V 8 bases short and J 10 bases short, with 15 bases between. Germline V lookup: CDR1 SNHLY, CDR2 FYNNEI. The DNA of the CDR3 is TGTGCCAGCCAGGCACAAGTCGGACCCCAGCATTTT. Its translation: CASQAQVGPQHF.

This clonotype was detected a few times. The chain has TRBV9 and TRBJ1-3; D is perhaps TRBD1 (6 bases). Between the trimmed V and J ends, which lost 1 base and 3 bases, there was a span of 14 bases. Germline assignment: CDR1 SGDLS and CDR2 YYNGEE. This CDR3 region has 16 residues. This CDR3 is CASSVLGGADGNTIYF. In DNA form, the CDR3 reads TGTGCCAGCAGCGTATTGGGGGGCGCTGATGGAAACACCATATATTTT. The full variable domain, its missing parts supplied by reference TRBV9 and TRBJ1-3, is DSGVTQTPKHLITATGQRVTLRCSPRSGDLSVYWYQQSLDQGLQFLIQYYNGEERAKGNILERFSAQQFPDLHSELNLSSLELGDSALYFCASSVLGGADGNTIYFGEGSWLTVV.

The gene calls are TRBV5-1 and TRBJ2-7, with D possibly called TRBD1 or TRBD2 (5 bases each). The CDR3 covers 15 residues. In germline, CDR1 is SGHRS, CDR2 YFSETQ. The ends were cut back, 4 bases at V and 2 bases at J, with 16 bases in the middle. The CDR3: CASSPSWGWTYEQYF. The DNA of the CDR3 is TGCGCCAGCAGCCCGTCGTGGGGGTGGACCTACGAGCAGTACTTC.

This chain joins TRBV7-9 and TRBJ1-4; tentatively, D is TRBD1 (5 bases). The ends were cut back, 5 bases at V and 6 bases at J, with 10 bases in the middle. Germline-derived CDR1 and CDR2 are SEHNR and FQNEAQ (reference sequence). The CDR3 contains 13 residues. CDR3 in DNA: TGTGCCAGCAGCCTGGGGCCGGATGAAAAACTGTTTTTT. This encodes CASSLGPDEKLFF.

V usage is TRBV7-9 and J usage is TRBJ1-5; D gene ambiguous. The CDR3 loop spans 15 amino acids. Trimming cost V 5 bases and J 7 bases, with 18 bases left between them. Per germline, CDR1 SEHNR and CDR2 FQNEAQ (reference sequence). CDR3 sequence (DNA): TGTGCCAGCAGCCAAGATTTGGAAACGGGGCAGCCCCAGCATTTT. Its protein product is CASSQDLETGQPQHF.

This chain joins TRBV27 and TRBJ1-6; D perhaps matches TRBD1 (6 bases). The CDR3 extends over 14 amino acids. V was pared by 10 bases and J by 14 bases, with 24 bases between. Germline CDR1 MNHEY, CDR2 SMNVEV (reference sequence). The CDR3 DNA follows: TGTGCCACGGGCGGGGGCGGCCTTGGGGGGGCCCTCCACTTT. Amino acid sequence: CATGGGGLGGALHF.

This clonotype was detected many times. The V call is TRBV29-1, the J call TRBJ2-3, with D tentatively TRBD2 (5 bases). Per germline, CDR1 SQVTM and CDR2 ANQGSEA. The CDR3 covers 13 residues. V gave up 4 bases and J gave up 6 bases, with 14 bases separating them. The chain's CDR3 is CSVVTSRADTQYF. The CDR3 nucleotides read TGCAGCGTTGTAACCTCGAGGGCGGATACGCAGTATTTT.

At least ten counts were recorded for this clonotype. The V gene is TRBV20-1, the J gene TRBJ1-3; D gene unclear. Looked up from germline, CDR1 is DFQATT and CDR2 is SNEGSKA (reference sequence). CDR3 size: 13 residues. CDR3 coding DNA: TGCAGCGCCCTCGTGTTTTCTGGAAACACCATATATTTT. Amino acid sequence: CSALVFSGNTIYF.

V gene TRBV25-1 combines with J gene TRBJ1-5, with D possibly being TRBD1 (6 bases). Looked up from germline, CDR1 is MGHDK and CDR2 is SYGVNS. V shed 1 base and J shed 6 bases, with 13 bases lying between them. This CDR3 is 15 amino acids long. The DNA of the CDR3 is TGTGCCAGCAGTGAATTAGGGGGGCCGGGTCAGCCCCAGCATTTT. Its protein product is CASSELGGPGQPQHF. Supplemented by reference TRBV25-1 and TRBJ1-5, the full variable domain reads EADIYQTPRYLVIGTGKKITLECSQTMGHDKMYWYQQDPGMELHLIHYSYGVNSTEKGDLSSESTVSRIRTEHFPLTLESARPSHTSQYLCASSELGGPGQPQHFGDGTRLSIL.

Comments on this clonotype: A single base separates this from a much larger clone, so it may be a read error. The V call is TRBV25-1, the J call TRBJ2-5; D may be TRBD2 (7 bases). This CDR3 has 14 amino acids. The germline gives CDR1 MGHDK, CDR2 SYGVNS. The CDR3 nucleotides read TGTGCCAGCAGACTAGAGGGGGGGCAAGAGGCCCAGTACTTC. It codes for CASRLEGGQEAQYF.

This clonotype showed up just a few times. A much larger clone differs from this one at a single base, so this may be a read error. The V and J genes are TRBV19 and TRBJ1-4; D call uncertain. The CDR3 consists of 13 residues. In germline, CDR1 is LNHDA, CDR2 SQIVND (reference sequence). V was shortened by 5 bases and J by 8 bases, with 12 bases between the two germline ends. The CDR3 coding sequence is TGTGCCAGTAGTCCGCGGGGTCGAGAAAAACTGTTTTTT. Amino acid sequence: CASSPRGREKLFF.